This T cell receptor beta chain was obtained from a study of cytomegalovirus exposure and HLA in healthy donors. Study outcomes and limitations: Researchers catalogued approximately 170 TCR beta chains as cytomegalovirus-associated.

PCR involved 60 Vbeta and 13 Jbeta primers. Profiling relied on immunoSEQ multiplex PCR, and the TCRdb table lists in-frame clones only, not all of them. The data hold 180,000 or so clones, with 80% observed a single time. This clone was recorded once. Its antigen remains unknown. CDR3 length: 15 residues. With 5 bases removed from V and 4 bases from J, the gap between germline ends came to 17 bases. Germline CDR1 is MNHNS and CDR2 is SASEGT. The V call is TRBV6-1, the J call TRBJ1-1; no firm D call. This receptor was taken from a young woman in good health and CMV-seronegative. Input material: PBMCs. The CDR3 spells CASSLPRGKTTEAFF. Here the CDR3 DNA reads TGTGCCAGCAGTCTTCCGCGAGGAAAGACCACTGAAGCTTTCTTT.